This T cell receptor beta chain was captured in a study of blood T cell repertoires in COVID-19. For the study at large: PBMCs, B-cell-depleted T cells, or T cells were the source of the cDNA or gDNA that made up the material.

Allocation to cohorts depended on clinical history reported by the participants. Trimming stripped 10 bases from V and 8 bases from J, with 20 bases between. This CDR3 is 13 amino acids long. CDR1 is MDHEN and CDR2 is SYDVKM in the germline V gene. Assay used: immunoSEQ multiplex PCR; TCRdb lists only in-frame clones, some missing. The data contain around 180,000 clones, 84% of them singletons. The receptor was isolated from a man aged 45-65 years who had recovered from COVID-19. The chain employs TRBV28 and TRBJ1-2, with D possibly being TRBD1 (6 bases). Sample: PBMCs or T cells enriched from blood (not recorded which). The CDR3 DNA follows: TGTGCCACCACAATTCAGGGGATAGGAGGCTACACCTTC. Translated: CATTIQGIGGYTF.